This entry describes one TCR beta chain. The antigen remains undetermined. Profiling relied on immunoSEQ multiplex PCR, and the TCRdb table lists in-frame clones only, not all of them. The table records roughly 1,100,000 clones, more than 60% of them present only once. Trimming at V came to 3 bases and at J to 10 bases, leaving 4 bases not matched to a gene. The CDR3 has 14 amino acids. CDR1 is SGHAT and CDR2 is FQNNGV in the germline V gene. The data stem from a study of shared clonotypes between healthy human individuals. Across the study: Aged 18 to 49, the donors were a couple of women and a few men. CD4 naive and memory got three plates each, CD8 naive two, CD8 memory one.

General study points: Estimated richness was generally greater in naive than memory subsets.

The rearrangement joins TRBV11-2 to TRBJ1-6; 9 bases match TRBD1. The sequence derives from a man between 18 and 29 years old in good health. Specimen: memory CD4+ T cells sorted from blood. Subset noted: CD45RA-negative fraction. The chain's CDR3 is CASSFTGGSSPLHF. The CDR3 nucleotides are TGTGCCAGCAGCTTCACAGGGGGCTCCTCACCCCTCCACTTT.